A single sample gave rise to the 18 T cell receptor beta chains below, sequenced in a study of blood T cell repertoires in COVID-19. Clones were read by immunoSEQ multiplex PCR, and TCRdb kept only the in-frame ones, dropping some. The sample includes fewer than 150,000 clones, 78% of them seen just once. Sequenced sample: peripheral blood. The receptors stem from a man between 60 and 75 years old who had recovered from COVID-19.

This clone was counted between two and nine times. This chain joins TRBV25-1 and TRBJ1-6; D may be TRBD1 (6 bases). The germline gives CDR1 MGHDK, CDR2 SYGVNS. V was shortened by 5 bases and J by 14 bases, with 16 bases between the two germline ends. This CDR3 has 13 residues. The CDR3 region has the DNA TGTGCCAGCAGTAAAAAACAGGGAGGGGCCCTCCACTTT. This sequence encodes CASSKKQGGALHF.

This clone was observed a few times. V gene TRBV28 combines with J gene TRBJ1-6, with 10 bases identical to TRBD1. CDR1 MDHEN and CDR2 SYDVKM come from the germline V gene. V gave up 4 bases and J gave up 15 bases; unmatched junction bases: 12. The CDR3 spans 15 residues. The CDR3 DNA reads TGTGCCAGCAGTTCCCCGGGACAGGGGTCAGGGAGCCTCCACTTT. Its translation: CASSSPGQGSGSLHF.

The chain recombines TRBV28 with TRBJ2-1; the match to TRBD1 covers 7 bases. In germline, CDR1 is MDHEN, CDR2 SYDVKM. Losses at the gene ends were 4 bases for V and 6 bases for J; bases not matched to a gene: 12. The CDR3 runs 16 residues. The CDR3: CASSSTDRTSSNEQFF. CDR3 bases: TGTGCCAGCAGTTCCACGGACAGGACTTCGTCCAATGAGCAGTTCTTC.

The chain has TRBV19 and TRBJ2-7, with a tentative D call TRBD1 (6 bases). Per germline, CDR1 LNHDA and CDR2 SQIVND (reference sequence). V dropped 4 bases and J dropped 8 bases, with 21 bases sitting between them. The CDR3 length is 15 residues. CDR3 DNA sequence: TGTGCCAGTAGTAGACCCGGGACAAGTAATTATCAGCAGTACTTC. Its protein is CASSRPGTSNYQQYF. Variable domain in full (rest from reference TRBV19 and TRBJ2-7): DGGITQSPKYLFRKEGQNVTLSCEQNLNHDAMYWYRQDPGQGLRLIYYSQIVNDFQKGDIAEGYSVSREKKESFPLTVTSAQKNPTAFYLCASSRPGTSNYQQYFGPGTRLTVT.

This clone has more than one count but fewer than ten. The rearrangement links TRBV6-5 to TRBJ1-2, with D unclear. The germline V gene has CDR1 MNHEY and CDR2 SVGAGI. The CDR3 consists of 15 residues. Trimming removed 6 bases from V and 0 bases from J, with 14 bases in between. The CDR3 DNA reads as TGTGCCAGCAGGTCCGGTCAACCCCCTAACTATGGCTACACCTTC. This translates into CASRSGQPPNYGYTF.

This clone was seen many times. The chain carries TRBV7-2 and TRBJ2-1, with TRBD2 as a possible D gene (7 bases). The V gene lost 2 bases and the J gene lost 8 bases, with 19 bases spanning the gap. Germline CDR1 and CDR2: SGHTA and FQGNSA. This CDR3 region has 16 residues. The CDR3 DNA is TGTGCCAGCAGCTTACAAGGGGGGGCGGGAGTGGATGAGCAGTTCTTC. Residues: CASSLQGGAGVDEQFF. Together with reference TRBV7-2 and TRBJ2-1, the CDR3 gives the full variable domain: GAGVSQSPSNKVTEKGKDVELRCDPISGHTALYWYRQSLGQGLEFLIYFQGNSAPDKSGLPSDRFSAERTGGSVSTLTIQRTQQEDSAVYLCASSLQGGAGVDEQFFGPGTRLTVL.

This clone was counted only a few times. The CDR3 reads CASSRTGSLPVEAFF. CDR3 DNA: TGTGCCAGCAGCCGTACCGGGTCTCTCCCCGTTGAAGCTTTCTTT. This rearrangement joins TRBV7-6 to TRBJ1-1; D is uncertain. Per germline, CDR1 SGHVS and CDR2 FNYEAQ. The length of the CDR3 is 15 residues. Deletions cut 5 bases from V and 7 bases from J, with 20 bases between.

Of note for this clone: A read error may account for a junction end that differs from germline. Additional DNA sequences in this sample encode the identical CDR3. The CDR3 reads CASSLARTSGINEQFF. The DNA for the CDR3 is TGTGCCAGTAGTTTGGCCCGGACTAGCGGGATTAATGAGCAGTTCTTC. The chain is built from TRBV28 and TRBJ2-1; 12 bases align to TRBD2. The CDR3 totals 16 residues. Germline CDR1 reads MDHEN; CDR2 reads SYDVKM.

This chain uses TRBV21-1 with TRBJ2-5; no check of the table's D call, TRBD2, against the DNA was made. TRBV21-1 is a pseudogene segment. The CDR3 length is 16 residues. CDR3 sequence: CASSKRQTSQKETQYF. CDR3 DNA sequence: TGTGCCAGCAGCAAGAGACAAACTAGCCAAAAAGAGACCCAGTACTTC.

Notes on this clone: Other DNA sequences of this sample code for an identical CDR3. The chain uses TRBV7-3 and TRBJ1-2; D is ambiguous. The CDR3 has 13 residues. Trimming shortened V by 5 bases and J by 2 bases, and 9 bases separated the two germline ends. Germline values: CDR1 SGHTA, CDR2 FQGTGA. The CDR3 reads CASSPDKNYGYTF. CDR3 in DNA: TGTGCCAGCAGCCCCGACAAGAACTATGGCTACACCTTC.

This sequence joins TRBV11-3 and TRBJ1-1; D perhaps matches TRBD1 (6 bases). This CDR3 comprises 14 residues. Deletions cut 4 bases from V and 2 bases from J, with 11 bases between. Germline V lookup: CDR1 SGHNT, CDR2 YENEEA. CDR3 sequence (DNA): TGTGCCAGCAGCTCCGGGACACTTAACACTGAAGCTTTCTTT. Its translation: CASSSGTLNTEAFF.

This clone has just a few counts. The chain couples TRBV27 to TRBJ1-2; D remains ambiguous. CDR3 size: 14 residues. Germline V gene sequence: CDR1 MNHEY, CDR2 SMNVEV (reference sequence). Trimming left V 3 bases short and J 2 bases short, with 10 bases between. The CDR3 is CASSFRTGNYGYTF. The DNA of the CDR3 is TGTGCCAGCAGTTTTCGGACGGGAAACTATGGCTACACCTTC.

The chain is built from TRBV6-5 and TRBJ1-4; 7 bases map to TRBD1. The CDR3 runs 14 residues. J lost 7 bases, V lost 4 bases, and 6 bases had no gene match. CDR1 is MNHEY, CDR2 SVGAGI, per germline. The CDR3 loop reads CASSLQGLSEKLFF. In DNA, the CDR3 is TGTGCCAGCAGTTTACAGGGGCTGAGTGAAAAACTGTTTTTT.

The chain combines TRBV11-1 with TRBJ2-2; 7 bases match TRBD1. This CDR3 region has 15 residues. Trimming at V came to 6 bases and at J to 8 bases, leaving 12 bases not matched to a gene. The germline CDR1 and CDR2 sequences are SGHAT and FQDESV (reference sequence). CDR3 sequence: CASRSNRGRNGELFF. The CDR3 DNA sequence: TGTGCCAGCAGGTCTAACAGGGGAAGGAATGGGGAGCTGTTTTTT.

V and J are TRBV10-3 and TRBJ2-2; weak D call: TRBD2 (7 bases). Trimming removed 1 base from V and 9 bases from J, with 12 bases in between. CDR3 size: 14 residues. Per the germline V gene, CDR1 is ENHRY and CDR2 is SYGVKD. Written as DNA, the CDR3 is TGTGCCATCAGTGAGTTGGGGGGGCCGAGGGAGCTGTTTTTT. Amino acids: CAISELGGPRELFF.

The chain couples TRBV18 to TRBJ1-5; D is ambiguous. This CDR3 contains 15 residues. CDR1 is KGHSH and CDR2 is LQKENI in the germline V gene. Trimming stripped 2 bases from V and 3 bases from J, with 11 bases between. In DNA form, the CDR3 reads TGTGCCAGCTCACCAAACGGGGAACCCAATCAGCCCCAGCATTTT. Its translation is CASSPNGEPNQPQHF. Full variable domain (missing parts from reference TRBV18 and TRBJ1-5): NAGVMQNPRHLVRRRGQEARLRCSPMKGHSHVYWYRQLPEEGLKFMVYLQKENIIDESGMPKERFSAEFPKEGPSILRIQQVVRGDSAAYFCASSPNGEPNQPQHFGDGTRLSIL.

V is TRBV2 and J is TRBJ2-5, with D possibly TRBD1 on 6 matching bases. The CDR3 sequence is 14 residues long. V was pared by 7 bases and J by 1 base, with 13 bases between. CDR1 is SNHLY and CDR2 is FYNNEI in the germline V gene. This CDR3 reads CASKGIGGQETQYF. CDR3 in DNA: TGTGCCAGCAAGGGAATAGGGGGCCAAGAGACCCAGTACTTC. Full variable domain (remainder filled in from reference TRBV2 and TRBJ2-5): EPEVTQTPSHQVTQMGQEVILRCVPISNHLYFYWYRQILGQKVEFLVSFYNNEISEKSEIFDDQFSVERPDGSNFTLKIRSTKLEDSAMYFCASKGIGGQETQYFGPGTRLLVL.

The genes are TRBV5-1 and TRBJ2-7, with TRBD1 matching over 8 bases. V dropped 8 bases and J dropped 3; count of bases not matched to a gene: 7. This CDR3 has 13 amino acids. CDR1 is SGHRS, CDR2 YFSETQ, per germline. The CDR3 DNA follows: TGCGCCAGAACCACGACAGGGGTCTACGAGCAGTACTTC. Translating it yields CARTTTGVYEQYF.